Here is one TCR beta chain with its context. Its antigen remains unknown. After isolation, RNA underwent reverse transcription to generate cDNA as the sequencing template. Profiled with immunoSEQ multiplex PCR; TCRdb holds only in-frame clones, not every one. The sample has roughly 150,000 clones, roughly 60% seen once. The sample is drawn from a study of CD8+ T cells in alopecia areata. Study-level findings and limits: TCRs were shared less clearly across patients than in mice, possibly for HLA-related reasons. Sequencing of scalp tissue also captures the resident alphabeta T cells of normal skin. Clonality in lesional scalp, especially alopecia totalis/universalis, exceeded that of normal scalp.

The V and J ends lost 0 bases and 7 bases respectively, with 3 bases between them. Per the germline V gene, CDR1 is SGHRS and CDR2 is YFSETQ. This CDR3 comprises 11 residues. The specimen was CD4+ T cells sorted from blood. The TCR originated in a human donor in good health. The gene calls are TRBV5-1 and TRBJ2-3; D call uncertain. CDR3 nucleotide sequence: TGCGCCAGCAGCTTGGAATATACGCAGTATTTT. Protein sequence: CASSLEYTQYF.